Listed here is a single T cell receptor (beta chain). This sample stems from a study of blood T cell repertoires in COVID-19. Turning to the study itself: Spain, Italy and the United States supplied samples that represented acute and convalescent COVID-19. The analysed material was cDNA or gDNA that came from T cells, B-cell-depleted T cells, or PBMCs.

V shed 2 bases, J shed 5 bases, and the junction held 5 bases outside the gene matches. The CDR3 has 16 amino acids. Germline values: CDR1 KGHSH, CDR2 LQKENI. Authors' processing steps: It was from reference gene primer amplification that nucleated cell counts were estimated. Profiled with immunoSEQ multiplex PCR; TCRdb holds only in-frame clones, not every one. For V, J and clone size, that table is used; D and trimming come from the DNA. Seen here are 80,000 to 100,000 clones, over 80% observed once, and the top ten hold about a sixth. This receptor was taken from a woman over 75 with active or convalescent COVID-19. J is TRBJ2-7 and V is TRBV18, with 14 bases aligning to TRBD2. Material for sequencing was peripheral blood. The DNA for the CDR3 is TGTGCCAGCTCACCAAGGACTAGCGGGAGGAAGCACGAGCAGTACTTC. It encodes CASSPRTSGRKHEQYF.